The 26 T cell receptor beta chains reported below all come from one sample, sequenced in a study of T cell responses to AZD1222 COVID-19 vaccine. Assay used: immunoSEQ multiplex PCR; TCRdb lists only in-frame clones, some missing. The table lists more than 150,000 clones, 88% of them singletons. This specimen consisted of peripheral blood, obtained 28 days after the second AZD1222 dose. The receptors here all came from an adult who received the AZD1222 COVID-19 vaccine.

V usage is TRBV11-2 and J usage is TRBJ2-1; D might be TRBD2 (6 bases). The germline CDR1 and CDR2 sequences are SGHAT and FQNNGV. The germline V and J ends were trimmed by 4 bases and 5 bases, with 15 bases remaining between them. CDR3 size: 15 residues. In DNA, the CDR3 is TGTGCCAGCAGCTCCCTTATGCGGGGTAACAATGAGCAGTTCTTC. Its protein product is CASSSLMRGNNEQFF.

This clone is a singleton in its sample. CDR3 nucleotide sequence: TGTGCCAGCAGCCCCGGGGGTGGGGGGGCCCCCTCCTACGAGCAGTACTTC. It is translated as CASSPGGGGAPSYEQYF. The chain couples TRBV7-6 to TRBJ2-7; TRBD2 might be the D (7 bases). The germline V and J ends were trimmed by 5 bases and 0 bases, with 20 bases remaining between them. CDR1 is SGHVS, CDR2 FNYEAQ, per germline. This CDR3 region has 17 residues.

The chain recombines TRBV3-1 (or the pseudogene TRBV3-2) with TRBJ2-7, with D perhaps matching TRBD1 (5 bases). CDR1 and CDR2 (germline): LGHDT, YNNKEL (reference sequence). V shed 2 bases and J shed 5 bases, with 16 bases lying between them. The CDR3 length is 15 residues. The CDR3 region has the DNA TGTGCCAGCAGCCAATTTCGGGCAGGGATCGACGAGCAGTACTTC. This gives the protein CASSQFRAGIDEQYF.

This clone came up once. The chain employs TRBV27 and TRBJ2-5; TRBD1 agrees at 7 bases. Per the germline V gene, CDR1 is MNHEY and CDR2 is SMNVEV (reference sequence). This CDR3 has 15 residues. V lost 2 bases and J lost 4; bases outside the gene matches: 7. The CDR3: CASSLIDRVGETQYF. Here the CDR3 DNA reads TGTGCCAGCAGTTTAATCGACAGGGTTGGAGAGACCCAGTACTTC.

The V and J genes are TRBV6-5 and TRBJ1-1; D perhaps matches TRBD1 (5 bases). The V gene's germline CDR1 is MNHEY and CDR2 SVGAGI. Trimming took 6 bases from V and 1 from J, leaving 6 bases between them. CDR3 length: 12 amino acids. CDR3 in amino acids: CASRQGNTEAFF. CDR3 in DNA: TGTGCCAGCAGGCAGGGGAACACTGAAGCTTTCTTT.

V gene TRBV4-3 combines with J gene TRBJ2-7, with 7 bases fitting TRBD2. In germline, CDR1 is LGHNA, CDR2 YSLEER. Losses at the gene ends were 0 bases for V and 4 bases for J; bases not matched to a gene: 12. This CDR3 is 17 amino acids long. The CDR3 spells CASSQDPSGTASYEQYF. The CDR3 DNA follows: TGCGCCAGCAGCCAAGATCCCAGCGGGACCGCTAGTTACGAGCAGTACTTC.

V gene TRBV4-1 combines with J gene TRBJ2-7; 8 bases map to TRBD2. V shed 0 bases and J 4 bases; nucleotides not matched to a gene: 8. This CDR3 has 16 residues. Germline lookup yields CDR1 MGHRA and CDR2 YSYEKL. The CDR3 reads CASSQDTREGRYEQYF. The CDR3 DNA reads as TGCGCCAGCAGCCAAGACACTCGGGAGGGCCGATACGAGCAGTACTTC.

The V gene is TRBV25-1, the J gene TRBJ2-7; a weak D match, TRBD2 (6 bases). Germline V gives CDR1 MGHDK, CDR2 SYGVNS. This CDR3 has 14 residues. Trimming stripped 7 bases from V and 6 bases from J, with 19 bases between. The CDR3 nucleotides are TGTGCCAGCATTCTTCCGACGGTGACTAGCGAGCAGTACTTC. It codes for CASILPTVTSEQYF.

The V gene is TRBV5-5, the J gene TRBJ1-6, with TRBD1 identical over 7 bases. The J segment lost 6 bases and the V segment lost 4 bases, leaving 10 bases of the junction unmatched. Per germline, CDR1 SGHKS and CDR2 YYEKEE (reference sequence). This CDR3 has 16 amino acids. The CDR3 DNA reads TGTGCCAGCAGCCGCGAGGTGGGACAGCTTAATTCACCCCTCCACTTT. Its translation is CASSREVGQLNSPLHF. The full variable domain, completed using reference TRBV5-5 and TRBJ1-6, is DAGVTQSPTHLIKTRGQQVTLRCSPISGHKSVSWYQQVLGQGPQFIFQYYEKEERGRGNFPDRFSARQFPNYSSELNVNALLLGDSALYLCASSREVGQLNSPLHFGNGTRLTVT.

This chain connects TRBV6-2 or TRBV6-3 to TRBJ2-1; D possibly matches TRBD1 or TRBD2 (5 bases each). Germline V gene lookup returns CDR1 MNHEY and CDR2 SVGEGT. With 0 bases removed from V and 2 bases from J, the gap between germline ends came to 11 bases. The CDR3 extends over 16 amino acids. CDR3 sequence reads: CASSYSGRATYNEQFF. The CDR3, as DNA: TGTGCCAGCAGTTACTCGGGGCGGGCCACCTACAATGAGCAGTTCTTC.

A note on this clone: A read error may account for a junction end that differs from germline. The chain employs TRBV5-1 and TRBJ2-1, with 9 bases lining up with TRBD1. The CDR3 runs 15 residues. Germline CDR1 and CDR2: SGHRS and YFSETQ. CDR3 in amino acids: CTSSLTGGGLNEQFF. The CDR3 DNA reads TGCACCAGCAGCCTGACAGGGGGGGGCCTCAATGAGCAGTTCTTC.

This sequence joins TRBV7-2 and TRBJ2-1; 14 bases line up with TRBD2. The germline CDR1 and CDR2 sequences are SGHTA and FQGNSA. V lost 5 bases to trimming and J lost 8 bases; unmatched junction nucleotides: 5. CDR3 length: 15 amino acids. CDR3 residues: CASSIGTSGSHEQFF. In nucleotides, the CDR3 is TGTGCCAGCAGCATAGGGACTAGCGGGAGCCATGAGCAGTTCTTC.

This sequence joins TRBV7-3 and TRBJ1-4; 10 positions agree with TRBD1. The CDR3 runs to 15 residues. Trimming at V came to 5 bases and at J to 6 bases, leaving 6 bases not matched to a gene. CDR1 and CDR2 (germline): SGHTA, FQGTGA. CDR3 sequence: CASSASGTGDEKLFF. CDR3 DNA: TGTGCCAGCAGCGCTTCCGGGACAGGGGATGAAAAACTGTTTTTT. Drawing the rest from reference TRBV7-3 and TRBJ1-4, the complete variable domain is GAGVSQTPSNKVTEKGKYVELRCDPISGHTALYWYRQSLGQGPEFLIYFQGTGAADDSGLPNDRFFAVRPEGSVSTLKIQRTERGDSAVYLCASSASGTGDEKLFFGSGTQLSVL.

CDR3 DNA: TGTGCCAGCAGCTTCCAGGTAGACAGGGGGAATGGAAACACCATATATTTT. Translating gives CASSFQVDRGNGNTIYF. V gene TRBV11-3 combines with J gene TRBJ1-3; 9 nucleotides align to TRBD1. The J segment lost 3 bases and the V segment lost 3 bases, leaving 9 bases of the junction unmatched. Looked up from germline, CDR1 is SGHNT and CDR2 is YENEEA. The CDR3 spans 17 residues.

The V call is TRBV18, the J call TRBJ2-1; the D is unclear. CDR1 KGHSH and CDR2 LQKENI come from the germline V gene. CDR3 length equals 16 residues. With 3 bases removed from V and 0 bases from J, the gap between germline ends came to 12 bases. This CDR3 is CASSPQMPFSYNEQFF. CDR3 nucleotides: TGTGCCAGCTCACCTCAAATGCCGTTCTCCTACAATGAGCAGTTCTTC.

Notes on this clone: Additional DNA sequences in this sample encode the identical CDR3. The rearrangement joins TRBV28 to TRBJ2-7, with D tentatively TRBD2 (6 bases). The ends were cut back, 3 bases at V and 4 bases at J, with 7 bases in the middle. The CDR3 has 12 residues. Germline CDR1 and CDR2: MDHEN and SYDVKM. The CDR3 nucleotides are TGTGCCAGCAGTTTGGCGGGATACGAGCAGTACTTC. The encoded protein is CASSLAGYEQYF. Looking up the rest from reference TRBV28 and TRBJ2-7 gives the full variable domain: DVKVTQSSRYLVKRTGEKVFLECVQDMDHENMFWYRQDPGLGLRLIYFSYDVKMKEKGDIPEGYSVSREKKERFSLILESASTNQTSMYLCASSLAGYEQYFGPGTRLTVT.

The chain has TRBV18 and TRBJ2-1, with D possibly TRBD2 on 5 matching bases. Trimming took 3 bases from V and 2 from J, leaving 11 bases between them. Germline CDR1 is KGHSH and CDR2 is LQKENI. The CDR3 extends over 15 amino acids. The CDR3 nucleotides are TGTGCCAGCTCACCGGTCGGTAGCGCCTACAATGAGCAGTTCTTC. Amino acids: CASSPVGSAYNEQFF.

As regards this clone: Within the sample, other DNA sequences also encode this same CDR3. The chain employs TRBV6-5 and TRBJ2-7; D gene ambiguous. Germline lookup yields CDR1 MNHEY and CDR2 SVGAGI. CDR3 length: 12 residues. Between the trimmed V and J ends, which lost 6 bases and 0 bases, there was a span of 6 bases. For the CDR3, the DNA is TGTGCCAGCAGCCCGAGCTCCTACGAGCAGTACTTC. Residues: CASSPSSYEQYF.

The chain links TRBV4-1 to TRBJ1-5; the D is unclear. This CDR3 region has 15 residues. From germline, CDR1 is MGHRA and CDR2 YSYEKL. V lost 0 bases to trimming and J lost 3 bases, with 9 bases between them. The CDR3 reads CASSQDSPTNQPQHF. For the CDR3, the DNA is TGCGCCAGCAGCCAAGACAGTCCCACCAATCAGCCCCAGCATTTT.

This chain uses TRBV7-6 with TRBJ2-3; perhaps TRBD1 as D (7 bases). Trimming left V 4 bases short and J 0 bases short, with 17 bases between. CDR1 and CDR2 (germline): SGHVS, FNYEAQ. There are 17 residues in the CDR3. The CDR3 sequence: CASSSPRGERSTDTQYF. CDR3 in DNA: TGTGCCAGCAGCTCTCCCAGGGGGGAGAGGAGCACAGATACGCAGTATTTT.

This chain uses TRBV10-3 with TRBJ2-3, with a tentative D call TRBD2 (6 bases). In germline, CDR1 is ENHRY, CDR2 SYGVKD. V dropped 4 bases and J dropped 4 bases, with 18 bases sitting between them. This CDR3 is built from 16 residues. CDR3 sequence: CAISAVTGAAADTQYF. The DNA for the CDR3 is TGTGCCATCAGTGCGGTCACGGGAGCCGCCGCAGATACGCAGTATTTT.

This chain uses TRBV7-2 with TRBJ2-3; D is perhaps TRBD2 (5 bases). The CDR3 runs to 14 residues. The V end was cut by 1 base, the J end by 2 bases, with 7 bases between. Looked up from germline, CDR1 is SGHTA and CDR2 is FQGNSA. The CDR3 DNA is TGTGCCAGCAGCTTAGTGAGGGCCACAGATACGCAGTATTTT. The encoded protein is CASSLVRATDTQYF.

The chain employs TRBV10-3 and TRBJ2-2; TRBD1 aligns across 7 bases. The germline CDR1 and CDR2 sequences are ENHRY and SYGVKD. The CDR3 has 14 residues. Trimming removed 4 bases from V and 7 bases from J; junction bases left unmatched: 6. The CDR3 region is CAISAQGDDGELFF. CDR3 bases: TGTGCCATCAGTGCTCAGGGGGATGACGGGGAGCTGTTTTTT.

The chain combines TRBV9 with TRBJ2-5; tentative D call: TRBD1 (6 bases). This CDR3 is 15 amino acids long. V was cut by 0 bases and J by 5 bases, with 14 bases left in between. In germline, CDR1 is SGDLS, CDR2 YYNGEE. In nucleotides, the CDR3 is TGTGCCAGCAGCGTAGGATCAGGGGAAGGGGAGACCCAGTACTTC. It is translated as CASSVGSGEGETQYF.

The gene calls are TRBV30 and TRBJ2-7; 8 nucleotides line up with TRBD1. CDR1 and CDR2 from the germline V gene are GTSNPN and SVGIG (reference sequence). Trimming took 5 bases from V and 3 from J; bases not matched to a gene: 9. This CDR3 has 14 amino acids. The CDR3 DNA reads as TGTGCCTGGGGGAAGGGACAGGCCCTCTACGAGCAGTACTTC. Translated, it gives CAWGKGQALYEQYF.

This chain joins TRBV28 and TRBJ1-1; no reliable D call. V dropped 5 bases and J dropped 1 base, with 14 bases sitting between them. CDR1 is MDHEN, CDR2 SYDVKM, per germline. CDR3 length: 15 amino acids. The CDR3 region is CASSRATPGNTEAFF. The CDR3, as DNA: TGTGCCAGCAGTCGTGCGACTCCGGGGAACACTGAAGCTTTCTTT. The whole variable domain, remainder taken from reference TRBV28 and TRBJ1-1, is DVKVTQSSRYLVKRTGEKVFLECVQDMDHENMFWYRQDPGLGLRLIYFSYDVKMKEKGDIPEGYSVSREKKERFSLILESASTNQTSMYLCASSRATPGNTEAFFGQGTRLTVV.